The 22 T cell receptor beta chains listed next were all sequenced from one sample in a study of CD8 T cells in Susac syndrome. When the RNA was reverse transcribed, random hexamers were used with an input of roughly 0.45 to 1 ug. TCRdb redid the calling of the immunoSEQ multiplex PCR reads with MiXCR, one entry per CDR3 protein. This sample carries about 300,000 distinct CDR3 sequences, 70% to 90% of them seen once, and the ten largest clones take around 0.22%. Sequenced: CD8+ T cells from PBMCs. The origin of the receptors is a human donor with multiple sclerosis.

The gene calls are TRBV9 and TRBJ1-1; 7 bases fit TRBD1. Trimming removed 3 bases from V and 4 bases from J; junction bases left unmatched: 9. The CDR3 sequence is 15 residues long. The germline gives CDR1 SGDLS, CDR2 YYNGEE. The CDR3 sequence: CASSASTGVGTEAFF. CDR3 in DNA: TGTGCCAGCAGCGCCTCCACAGGGGTGGGCACTGAAGCTTTCTTT. Using reference TRBV9 and TRBJ1-1 for the parts outside the CDR3, the full variable domain is DSGVTQTPKHLITATGQRVTLRCSPRSGDLSVYWYQQSLDQGLQFLIQYYNGEERAKGNILERFSAQQFPDLHSELNLSSLELGDSALYFCASSASTGVGTEAFFGQGTRLTVV.

The V call is TRBV6-5, the J call TRBJ2-7; 12 bases match TRBD2. Germline CDR1 is MNHEY and CDR2 is SVGAGI. This CDR3 spans 16 amino acids. With V trimmed by 2 bases and J by 3 bases, 5 bases remained unmatched. CDR3 nucleotides: TGTGCCAGCAGTTACGGAGAACTAGCGGGAGGCTACGAGCAGTACTTC. Its translation is CASSYGELAGGYEQYF.

This clonotype was picked up one time. The V call is TRBV28, the J call TRBJ1-6; D is unclear. Germline V gene data show CDR1 as MDHEN and CDR2 as SYDVKM. This CDR3 region has 16 residues. V lost 6 bases and J lost 0, with 12 bases in between. CDR3 in DNA: TGTGCCAGCAGATATATCCTGAGCTCCTATAATTCACCCCTCCACTTT. This encodes CASRYILSSYNSPLHF.

The chain links TRBV20-1 to TRBJ2-1; D remains ambiguous. Germline CDR1 and CDR2: DFQATT and SNEGSKA (reference sequence). The CDR3 loop spans 14 amino acids. V was cut by 6 bases and J by 0 bases, with 12 bases left in between. The CDR3 region has the DNA TGCAGTGCCCACATTAGGAGCTCCTACAATGAGCAGTTCTTC. Its translation is CSAHIRSSYNEQFF.

The chain couples TRBV4-3 to TRBJ2-1, with TRBD2 identical over 15 bases. Germline CDR1 reads LGHNA; CDR2 reads YSLEER. V shed 1 base, J shed 10 bases, and the junction held 11 bases outside the gene matches. CDR3 length: 18 amino acids. In DNA form, the CDR3 reads TGCGCCAGCAGCCAAGTTCCTCAGGGACTAGCGGGAGGCCAAGAGCAGTTCTTC. This encodes CASSQVPQGLAGGQEQFF.

V is TRBV20-1 and J is TRBJ2-5; D might be TRBD2 (6 bases). The CDR3 contains 18 residues. Germline CDR1 DFQATT, CDR2 SNEGSKA (reference sequence). Between the trimmed V and J ends, which lost 0 bases and 5 bases, there was a span of 25 bases. The DNA for the CDR3 is TGCAGTGCTAGAGATCGGTCGTATTCATCGGGAGTGTGGGAGACCCAGTACTTC. Translated: CSARDRSYSSGVWETQYF.

The chain links TRBV27 to TRBJ2-7, with 13 bases identical to TRBD2. The CDR3 covers 18 residues. Germline CDR1 and CDR2: MNHEY and SMNVEV (reference sequence). With V trimmed by 0 bases and J by 2 bases, 7 bases remained unmatched. The DNA for the CDR3 is TGTGCCAGCAGTTTATCCCCCTTACTAGCGGGAGGGCCCTACGAGCAGTACTTC. Its protein is CASSLSPLLAGGPYEQYF.

In the case of this clonotype: Germline is not matched at one junction end, which may reflect a read error. This chain connects TRBV4-3 to TRBJ2-7, with D unclear. The CDR3 is 13 amino acids. Germline V gene sequence: CDR1 LGHNA, CDR2 YSLEER. CDR3 DNA sequence: TGTGCCAGCAGCCAAGAAGGATCCTACGAGCAGTACTTC. This encodes CASSQEGSYEQYF.

J is TRBJ1-5 and V is TRBV7-9, with D possibly TRBD1 on 6 matching bases. This CDR3 spans 15 amino acids. Trimming removed 5 bases at V and 6 bases at J, with 17 bases between. Germline CDR1 SEHNR, CDR2 FQNEAQ (reference sequence). CDR3 sequence (DNA): TGTGCCAGCAGCCGCACAACAGGGAGAGGTCAGCCCCAGCATTTT. Translated, it gives CASSRTTGRGQPQHF.

This clonotype was detected once. The chain is built from TRBV9 and TRBJ2-4; 9 bases line up with TRBD1. Germline V gene lookup returns CDR1 SGDLS and CDR2 YYNGEE. V dropped 4 bases and J dropped 8; count of bases not matched to a gene: 7. This CDR3 is built from 14 residues. The CDR3 region has the DNA TGTGCCAGCAGCTCCCGGGACAGGGCATACATTCAGTACTTC. Amino acids: CASSSRDRAYIQYF.

The chain couples TRBV4-1 to TRBJ1-2, with D possibly matching TRBD1 (5 bases). Trimming left V 0 bases short and J 4 bases short, with 21 bases between. This CDR3 has 18 residues. The germline V gene has CDR1 MGHRA and CDR2 YSYEKL. The CDR3 nucleotides are TGCGCCAGCAGCCAAGATCGATGGGCTAGGGACGGCAGCTATGGCTACACCTTC. Its translation is CASSQDRWARDGSYGYTF.

This chain joins TRBV20-1 and TRBJ1-5; possible D gene TRBD1, 6 bases. V lost 0 bases and J lost 4, with 7 bases in between. The CDR3 sequence is 13 residues long. Germline CDR1 DFQATT, CDR2 SNEGSKA (reference sequence). The chain's CDR3 is CSAREQGNQPQHF. The CDR3 region has the DNA TGCAGTGCTAGAGAACAGGGTAATCAGCCCCAGCATTTT.

For the CDR3, the DNA is TGTGCCAGCATTGACATGGGCGCCACTGAAGCTTTCTTT. Protein product: CASIDMGATEAFF. V usage is TRBV6-2 or TRBV6-3 and J usage is TRBJ1-1; D remains unclear. The CDR3 runs 13 residues. V lost 7 bases to trimming and J lost 4 bases, with 13 bases between them. The germline V gene encodes CDR1 MNHEY and CDR2 SVGEGT.

This chain connects TRBV27 to TRBJ1-2, with D unresolved. This CDR3 region has 13 residues. The germline V gene has CDR1 MNHEY and CDR2 SMNVEV (reference sequence). The V and J ends lost 1 base and 4 bases respectively, with 7 bases between them. CDR3 amino acids: CASSLWAGYGYTF. The CDR3 DNA reads as TGTGCCAGCAGTTTATGGGCCGGCTATGGCTACACCTTC.

The rearrangement links TRBV18 to TRBJ1-1; no clear D. Germline V lookup: CDR1 KGHSH, CDR2 LQKENI. CDR3 size: 17 residues. The V gene lost 4 bases and the J gene lost 5 bases, with 23 bases spanning the gap. CDR3 loop: CASSLDAPATFGTEAFF. CDR3 nucleotides: TGTGCCAGCTCACTCGACGCCCCAGCTACCTTTGGGACTGAAGCTTTCTTT.

This clonotype was found a few times. The gene calls are TRBV9 and TRBJ2-7; possibly TRBD2 for D (6 bases). From germline, CDR1 is SGDLS and CDR2 YYNGEE. There are 12 residues in the CDR3. V lost 4 bases and J 7 bases, leaving 12 bases between the germline ends. CDR3 protein: CASSPRAGEQYF. The CDR3 DNA follows: TGTGCCAGCAGCCCCCGTGCGGGAGAGCAGTACTTC. The full variable domain, with the rest looked up from reference TRBV9 and TRBJ2-7, is DSGVTQTPKHLITATGQRVTLRCSPRSGDLSVYWYQQSLDQGLQFLIQYYNGEERAKGNILERFSAQQFPDLHSELNLSSLELGDSALYFCASSPRAGEQYFGPGTRLTVT.

This rearrangement joins TRBV28 to TRBJ2-5; D is ambiguous. V lost 6 bases, J lost 2 bases, and 19 bases lay in between. This CDR3 contains 16 residues. Germline V gives CDR1 MDHEN, CDR2 SYDVKM. The CDR3 DNA is TGTGCCAGCAGCACCAAGCCCGTGGAGCCACAAGAGACCCAGTACTTC. Translation: CASSTKPVEPQETQYF.

The chain is built from TRBV28 and TRBJ2-3; a possible D gene is TRBD2 (5 bases). The germline CDR1 and CDR2 sequences are MDHEN and SYDVKM. Trimming left V 5 bases short and J 2 bases short, with 17 bases between. The CDR3 totals 16 residues. The chain's CDR3 is CASSPDRGGPTDTQYF. The DNA of the CDR3 is TGTGCCAGCAGTCCAGATCGGGGTGGACCCACAGATACGCAGTATTTT.

V and J are TRBV28 and TRBJ1-5; 8 positions match TRBD1. Per the germline V gene, CDR1 is MDHEN and CDR2 is SYDVKM. The CDR3 sequence is 14 residues long. The trim removed 2 bases at V and 5 bases at J, leaving 2 bases unmatched. The DNA of the CDR3 is TGTGCCAGCAGTTTAGCGACAGGGGATCAGCCCCAGCATTTT. Residues: CASSLATGDQPQHF. Variable domain in full (rest from reference TRBV28 and TRBJ1-5): DVKVTQSSRYLVKRTGEKVFLECVQDMDHENMFWYRQDPGLGLRLIYFSYDVKMKEKGDIPEGYSVSREKKERFSLILESASTNQTSMYLCASSLATGDQPQHFGDGTRLSIL.

This chain connects TRBV20-1 to TRBJ2-7; 8 bases are shared with TRBD2. V trimming: 6 bases; J trimming: 7 bases; junction bases outside the gene matches: 14. Germline CDR1 and CDR2: DFQATT and SNEGSKA (reference sequence). This CDR3 has 14 residues. The CDR3 reads CSASYGGRPVEQYF. In DNA, the CDR3 is TGCAGTGCCTCATACGGCGGGAGGCCTGTGGAGCAGTACTTC.

The genes are TRBV7-2 and TRBJ2-3; perhaps TRBD2 as D (6 bases). There are 19 residues in the CDR3. Germline lookup yields CDR1 SGHTA and CDR2 FQGNSA. Deletions cut 3 bases from V and 2 bases from J, with 24 bases between. The CDR3 spells CASSLPQVVSGRDTDTQYF. CDR3 in DNA: TGTGCCAGCAGCTTGCCCCAGGTGGTCTCCGGGAGAGACACAGATACGCAGTATTTT.

The chain has TRBV29-1 and TRBJ2-2; 11 nucleotides align to TRBD2. V was pared by 5 bases and J by 4 bases, with 9 bases of the junction left unmatched. Germline V lookup: CDR1 SQVTM, CDR2 ANQGSEA. The CDR3 consists of 16 residues. In DNA form, the CDR3 reads TGCAGCGTTTGGCTAGCGGGAGGAAAATCCACCGGGGAGCTGTTTTTT. Translation gives CSVWLAGGKSTGELFF.